This TCR beta chain appears in the sequencing data of a study of blood T cell repertoires in COVID-19. Method: immunoSEQ multiplex PCR; TCRdb's copy keeps in-frame clones and lacks some. The sample lists around 94,000 clones; about 86% were seen once. V shed 8 bases and J 0 bases; nucleotides not matched to a gene: 3. Germline-derived CDR1 and CDR2 are MGHDK and SYGVNS. CDR3 length equals 13 residues. This receptor was obtained from a man in his 60s with acute or convalescent COVID-19. The source material was peripheral blood. The chain combines TRBV25-1 with TRBJ1-1; 7 bases are a match to TRBD1. CDR3 nucleotides: TGTGCCAGCGGGGACAGCATGAACACTGAAGCTTTCTTT. Its protein product is CASGDSMNTEAFF.